The clone carrying this T cell receptor (beta chain) was seen repeatedly, ten times or more. Its antigen is still unknown. The sample belongs to a study of post-analysis software for immune sequencing data. Study-level findings and limits: Pronounced co-clustering by F measure was evident among identically batched samples. People with multiple sclerosis had a significantly lower normalized Chao1 diversity than controls did. Among several TRBV segments more frequent in patients than controls were TRBV5-6, TRBV5-1 and TRBV20-1.

Unique molecular identifiers featured in each of the TCR beta cDNA libraries. MiXCR, applied by TCRdb to the PCR reads, yields one record per CDR3 protein. Among around 250,000 distinct CDR3 sequences listed, approximately 34% were seen once. Germline lookup yields CDR1 LGHDT and CDR2 YNNKEL (reference sequence). Unmatched junction bases numbered 4, after V lost 5 bases and J lost 7 bases. The CDR3 runs 12 residues. The clonotype comes from a girl aged 5-17 years with multiple sclerosis. The specimen sequenced was blood. This chain connects TRBV3-1 to TRBJ1-1, with 7 bases that match TRBD1. CDR3 loop: CASSFGTVEAFF. For the CDR3, the DNA is TGTGCCAGCAGCTTCGGGACAGTTGAAGCTTTCTTT. Complete variable domain (other parts from reference TRBV3-1 and TRBJ1-1): DTAVSQTPKYLVTQMGNDKSIKCEQNLGHDTMYWYKQDSKKFLKIMFSYNNKELIINETVPNRFSPKSPDKAHLNLHINSLELGDSAVYFCASSFGTVEAFFGQGTRLTVV.